The next 16 T cell receptor beta chains were all read from a single sample in a study of blood T cell repertoires in COVID-19. TCRdb's copy holds only in-frame clones and misses some; the assay was immunoSEQ multiplex PCR. The sample lists around 70,000 clones, about nine tenths occurring once. Sequencing used peripheral blood. The receptors were sampled from a woman aged 18-29 years with acute or convalescent COVID-19.

The chain is built from TRBV6-6 and TRBJ1-5; no clear D gene. Trimming took 3 bases from V and 2 from J, leaving 11 bases between them. In germline, CDR1 is MNHNY, CDR2 SVGAGI (reference sequence). The CDR3 is 15 amino acids. For the CDR3, the DNA is TGTGCCAGCAGTTATGGTCCCGGGGGCAATCAGCCCCAGCATTTT. Its translation: CASSYGPGGNQPQHF.

CDR3 DNA: TGTGCCAGCAGTGCCTCACAGGGAATGAACACTGAAGCTTTCTTT. It is translated as CASSASQGMNTEAFF. This rearrangement joins TRBV2 to TRBJ1-1, with a possible D match to TRBD1 (6 bases). The germline V gene encodes CDR1 SNHLY and CDR2 FYNNEI. Trimming shortened V by 4 bases and J by 0 bases, and 12 bases separated the two germline ends. The CDR3 has 15 residues.

This clone has just a few counts. J is TRBJ1-5 and V is TRBV18, with unresolved D. The V and J ends lost 6 bases and 1 base respectively, with 16 bases between them. Germline V CDR1 and CDR2: KGHSH, LQKENI. The CDR3 sequence is 16 residues long. The CDR3 region is CASSPGIEGSNQPQHF. CDR3 sequence (DNA): TGTGCCAGCTCGCCAGGTATCGAGGGCAGCAATCAGCCCCAGCATTTT.

The genes are TRBV2 and TRBJ2-6; 7 nucleotides match TRBD1. Germline V gene lookup returns CDR1 SNHLY and CDR2 FYNNEI. The V gene end was trimmed by 3 bases and the J gene end by 0 bases; junction bases not matched to a gene: 5. The CDR3 is 17 amino acids. CDR3 in amino acids: CASSDRGTLSGANVLTF. DNA for the CDR3: TGTGCCAGCAGTGACAGGGGGACACTCTCTGGGGCCAACGTCCTGACTTTC.

This chain joins TRBV18 and TRBJ1-1, with D unresolved. The CDR3 contains 14 residues. Per germline, CDR1 KGHSH and CDR2 LQKENI. V shed 2 bases and J shed 6 bases, with 13 bases lying between them. CDR3 loop: CASSPSTAAAEAFF. As DNA, the CDR3 is TGTGCCAGCTCACCAAGTACAGCCGCCGCTGAAGCTTTCTTT.

CDR3 region: CASSPQAALGYGYTF. Written as DNA, the CDR3 is TGTGCCAGCAGCCCTCAAGCGGCGCTCGGCTATGGCTACACCTTC. The chain employs TRBV14 and TRBJ1-2; D uncertain. CDR1 is SGHDN and CDR2 is FVKESK in the germline V gene. The CDR3 loop spans 15 amino acids. V lost 4 bases and J 4 bases, leaving 16 bases between the germline ends.

The V gene is TRBV19, the J gene TRBJ2-1, with D maybe TRBD1 (6 bases). The CDR3 extends over 15 amino acids. V was trimmed by 1 base and J by 4 bases, leaving 11 bases between them. The germline CDR1 and CDR2 sequences are LNHDA and SQIVND (reference sequence). CDR3 loop: CASSIGRGLYNEQFF. The CDR3 region has the DNA TGTGCCAGTAGTATAGGCAGGGGCCTATACAATGAGCAGTTCTTC.

V gene TRBV7-8 combines with J gene TRBJ1-1; the D is unclear. V was shortened by 3 bases and J by 1 base, with 12 bases between the two germline ends. The CDR3 runs 15 residues. Germline CDR1 SGHVS, CDR2 FQNEAQ. The CDR3 protein is CASSFRVAANTEAFF. The CDR3 bases are TGTGCCAGCAGCTTTCGGGTCGCGGCGAACACTGAAGCTTTCTTT.

The chain uses TRBV2 and TRBJ1-1; D unresolved. The CDR3 is 14 residues long. Germline CDR1 reads SNHLY; CDR2 reads FYNNEI. V was cut by 3 bases and J by 0 bases, with 8 bases left in between. The CDR3 DNA sequence: TGTGCCAGCAGTGAGGACTTTATGAACACTGAAGCTTTCTTT. Amino acid sequence: CASSEDFMNTEAFF.

This clone occurred a few times. The gene calls are TRBV6-2 or TRBV6-3 and TRBJ1-5; 8 bases line up with TRBD1. Per the germline V gene, CDR1 is MNHEY and CDR2 is SVGEGT. With 2 bases clipped from V and 2 bases from J, the junction kept 2 bases outside the gene matches. The CDR3 is 15 residues long. The CDR3 bases are TGTGCCAGCAGTTACCAGACAGGGGGCAATCAGCCCCAGCATTTT. Its protein product is CASSYQTGGNQPQHF.

The chain has TRBV6-5 and TRBJ1-3; TRBD1 is a possible D gene (5 bases). With 5 bases removed from V and 4 bases from J, the gap between germline ends came to 12 bases. This CDR3 has 14 residues. The V gene's germline CDR1 is MNHEY and CDR2 SVGAGI. CDR3 bases: TGTGCCAGCAGTACGGGGGTATCGGGAAACACCATATATTTT. Amino acids: CASSTGVSGNTIYF.

In its sample, this clone was seen once. The rearrangement uses TRBV19 and TRBJ2-5, with TRBD2 identical over 11 bases. The CDR3 loop spans 16 amino acids. The trim removed 4 bases at V and 0 bases at J, leaving 4 bases unmatched. Germline CDR1 is LNHDA and CDR2 is SQIVND (reference sequence). The CDR3 DNA follows: TGTGCCAGTAGTACACCGGGACTAGCGGACCAAGAGACCCAGTACTTC. As protein: CASSTPGLADQETQYF.

V and J are TRBV6-1 and TRBJ1-1; D not certain. Between the trimmed V and J ends, which lost 2 bases and 6 bases, there was a span of 7 bases. This CDR3 contains 12 residues. Germline V CDR1 and CDR2: MNHNS, SASEGT. The CDR3 nucleotides are TGTGCCAGCAGTGAACTAGTAGCTGAAGCTTTCTTT. Its protein product is CASSELVAEAFF.

The chain carries TRBV28 and TRBJ1-2; 9 bases map to TRBD1. Germline V gene lookup returns CDR1 MDHEN and CDR2 SYDVKM. This CDR3 region has 16 residues. V dropped 6 bases and J dropped 2; count of bases not matched to a gene: 10. The CDR3 protein is CASSLAGTGKNYGYTF. DNA of the CDR3: TGTGCCAGCAGCCTTGCCGGGACAGGGAAAAACTATGGCTACACCTTC.

The rearrangement joins TRBV28 to TRBJ1-4, with 12 nucleotides matching TRBD1. CDR3 length: 18 residues. Germline trimming cut 4 bases from V and 6 bases from J; bases unmatched to any gene: 12. Germline assignment: CDR1 MDHEN and CDR2 SYDVKM. CDR3 bases: TGTGCCAGCAGTTATGCGGGACAGGGGGCCGGTGAGGATGAAAAACTGTTTTTT. Residues: CASSYAGQGAGEDEKLFF.

J is TRBJ1-1 and V is TRBV5-1, with D possibly matching TRBD1 (6 bases). The CDR3 runs 13 residues. Trimming cost V 2 bases and J 8 bases, with 13 bases left between them. In germline, CDR1 is SGHRS, CDR2 YFSETQ. The CDR3 protein is CASSFDNQGEAFF. The CDR3 nucleotides read TGCGCCAGCAGCTTTGACAACCAGGGGGAAGCTTTCTTT.